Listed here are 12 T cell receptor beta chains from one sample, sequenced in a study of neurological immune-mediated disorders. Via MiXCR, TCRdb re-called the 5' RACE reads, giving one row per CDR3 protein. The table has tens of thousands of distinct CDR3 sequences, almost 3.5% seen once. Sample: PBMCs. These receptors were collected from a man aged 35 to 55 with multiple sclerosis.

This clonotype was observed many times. Here the CDR3 DNA reads TGCAGTGCTAGAGATCGGGGGCAACCCTACAATGAGCAGTTCTTC. Its translation: CSARDRGQPYNEQFF. The rearrangement joins TRBV20-1 to TRBJ2-1, with D possibly being TRBD1 or TRBD2 (6 bases each). In germline, CDR1 is DFQATT, CDR2 SNEGSKA (reference sequence). V was trimmed by 0 bases and J by 2 bases, leaving 11 bases between them. This CDR3 contains 15 residues.

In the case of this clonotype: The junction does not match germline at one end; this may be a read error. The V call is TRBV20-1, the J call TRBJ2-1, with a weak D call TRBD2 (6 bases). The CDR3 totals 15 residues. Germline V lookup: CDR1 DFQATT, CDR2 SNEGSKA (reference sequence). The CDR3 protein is CSASQGLLSFNEQFF. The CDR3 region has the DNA TGCAGTGCTTCTCAGGGACTGCTCTCCTTCAATGAGCAGTTCTTC.

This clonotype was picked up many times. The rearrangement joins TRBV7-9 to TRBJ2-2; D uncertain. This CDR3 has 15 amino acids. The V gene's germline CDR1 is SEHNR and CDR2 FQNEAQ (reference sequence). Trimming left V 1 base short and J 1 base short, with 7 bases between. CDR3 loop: CASSLDSGNTGELFF. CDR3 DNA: TGTGCCAGCAGCTTAGACTCGGGGAACACCGGGGAGCTGTTTTTT.

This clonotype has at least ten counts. The CDR3 is CASSRTSVSETQYF. In DNA form, the CDR3 reads TGCGCCAGCAGCCGAACTAGCGTATCGGAGACCCAGTACTTC. This rearrangement joins TRBV5-1 to TRBJ2-5, with 7 positions matching TRBD2. This CDR3 has 14 amino acids. V gave up 4 bases and J gave up 5 bases; unmatched junction bases: 8. Germline lookup yields CDR1 SGHRS and CDR2 YFSETQ.

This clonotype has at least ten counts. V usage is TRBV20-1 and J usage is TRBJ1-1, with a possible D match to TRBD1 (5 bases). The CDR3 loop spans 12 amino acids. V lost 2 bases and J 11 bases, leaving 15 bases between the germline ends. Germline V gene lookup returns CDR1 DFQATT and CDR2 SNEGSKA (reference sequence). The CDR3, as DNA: TGCAGTGCTAGAAGGTTGGAGGGGCAGGCTTTCTTT. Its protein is CSARRLEGQAFF.

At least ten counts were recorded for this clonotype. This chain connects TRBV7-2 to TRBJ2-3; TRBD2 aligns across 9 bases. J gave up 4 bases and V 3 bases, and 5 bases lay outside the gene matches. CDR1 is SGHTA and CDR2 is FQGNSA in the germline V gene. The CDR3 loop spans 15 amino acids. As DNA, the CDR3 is TGTGCCAGCAGCTTCTTAGCGGGAGTGGCAGATACGCAGTATTTT. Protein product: CASSFLAGVADTQYF.

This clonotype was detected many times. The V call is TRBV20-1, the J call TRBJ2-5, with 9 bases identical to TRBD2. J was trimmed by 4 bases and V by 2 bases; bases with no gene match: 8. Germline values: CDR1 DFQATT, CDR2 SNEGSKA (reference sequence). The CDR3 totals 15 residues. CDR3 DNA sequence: TGCAGTGCTAGATTTCGGGGCGGGAGGGTAGAGACCCAGTACTTC. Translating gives CSARFRGGRVETQYF.

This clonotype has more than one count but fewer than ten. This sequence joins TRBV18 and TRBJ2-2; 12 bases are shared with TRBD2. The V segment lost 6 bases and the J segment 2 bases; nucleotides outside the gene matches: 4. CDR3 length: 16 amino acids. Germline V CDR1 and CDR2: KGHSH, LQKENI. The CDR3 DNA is TGTGCCAGCTCGCGGACTAGCGGGACCAACACCGGGGAGCTGTTTTTT. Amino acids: CASSRTSGTNTGELFF.

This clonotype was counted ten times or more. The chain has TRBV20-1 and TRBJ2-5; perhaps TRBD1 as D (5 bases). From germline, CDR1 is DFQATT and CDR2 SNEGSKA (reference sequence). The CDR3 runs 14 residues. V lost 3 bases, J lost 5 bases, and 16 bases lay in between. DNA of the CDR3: TGCAGTGCTAGTAGTAATGACAGATCGGAGACCCAGTACTTC. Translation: CSASSNDRSETQYF.

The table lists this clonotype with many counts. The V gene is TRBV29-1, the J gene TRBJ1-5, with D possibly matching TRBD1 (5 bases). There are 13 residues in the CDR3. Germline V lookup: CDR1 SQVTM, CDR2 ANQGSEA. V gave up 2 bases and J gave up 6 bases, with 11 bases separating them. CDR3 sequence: CSVEKGRGQPQHF. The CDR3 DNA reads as TGCAGCGTTGAAAAGGGGAGAGGTCAGCCCCAGCATTTT.

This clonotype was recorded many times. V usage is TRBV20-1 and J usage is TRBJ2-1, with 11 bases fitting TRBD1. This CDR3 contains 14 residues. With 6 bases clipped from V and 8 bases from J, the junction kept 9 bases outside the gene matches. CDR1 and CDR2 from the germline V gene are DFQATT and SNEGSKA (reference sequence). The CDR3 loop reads CSAEPRTGGDEQFF. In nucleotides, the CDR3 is TGCAGTGCGGAACCGAGGACAGGGGGCGATGAGCAGTTCTTC.

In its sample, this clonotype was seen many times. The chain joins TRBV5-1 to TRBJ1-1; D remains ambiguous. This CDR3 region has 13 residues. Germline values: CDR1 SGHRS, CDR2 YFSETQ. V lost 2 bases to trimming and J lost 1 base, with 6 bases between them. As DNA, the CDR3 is TGCGCCAGCAGCTTACAGCAGAACACTGAAGCTTTCTTT. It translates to CASSLQQNTEAFF.